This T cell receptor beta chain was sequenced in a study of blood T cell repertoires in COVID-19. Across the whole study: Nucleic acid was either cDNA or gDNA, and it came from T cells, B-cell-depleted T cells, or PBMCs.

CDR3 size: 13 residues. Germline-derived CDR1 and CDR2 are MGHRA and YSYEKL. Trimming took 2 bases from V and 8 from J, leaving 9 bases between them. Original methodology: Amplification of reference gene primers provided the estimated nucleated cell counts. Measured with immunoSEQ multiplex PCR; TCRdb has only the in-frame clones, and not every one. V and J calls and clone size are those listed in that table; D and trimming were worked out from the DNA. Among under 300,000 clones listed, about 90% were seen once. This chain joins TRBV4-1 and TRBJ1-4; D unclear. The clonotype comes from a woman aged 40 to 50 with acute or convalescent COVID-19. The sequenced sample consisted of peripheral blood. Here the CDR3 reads CASSQQRREKLFF. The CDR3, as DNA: TGCGCCAGCAGCCAACAGAGGCGGGAAAAACTGTTTTTT.